This T cell receptor (beta chain) was obtained from a study of CD8+ T cells in alopecia areata. The CDR3 loop spans 13 amino acids. CDR1 and CDR2 (germline): SGHRS, YFSETQ. V was trimmed by 1 base and J by 2 bases, leaving 7 bases between them. Once RNA had been extracted, it was reverse transcribed into cDNA to act as the sequencing template. Clones were sequenced by immunoSEQ multiplex PCR, and TCRdb holds only the in-frame ones, with some missing. This table has about 14,000 clones, 45% to 60% appearing once. The authors sorted CD4+ cells into CD25+CD127- cells for four or five patients. Those with alopecia areata gave lesional scalp punch biopsies and peripheral blood.

The sequenced material came from CD4+ Tregs sorted from blood. The chain is built from TRBV5-1 and TRBJ2-7; D uncertain. This clonotype was sampled from a human donor with alopecia areata. CDR3 in amino acids: CASSLSPTYEQYF. CDR3 nucleotides: TGCGCCAGCAGCTTGAGTCCCACCTACGAGCAGTACTTC.